A selection of T cell receptor beta chains follows, all from one sample in a study of blood T cell repertoires in COVID-19. Here immunoSEQ multiplex PCR was the method, and the copy in TCRdb shows in-frame clones only, minus some. The sample lists some 160,000 clones; around 83% were seen once. The material sequenced was peripheral blood. These receptors were collected from a human donor in a cohort sampled during active COVID-19. CDR3s include the opening cysteine and the closing phenylalanine or tryptophan. Each record gives: clone size, J gene, D gene, V gene, CDR3 DNA, CDR3 protein. A D gene is named only where the DNA matches it firmly. Size is omitted from some rows. Given values are once, few, many or a class for expanded clones.

abundance: .
j_gene: TRBJ2-7
d_gene: .
v_gene: TRBV5-4
CDR3nt: TGTGCCAGCAGCCCCGGCCACGGGTTGGGCTACGAGCAGTACTTC
CDR3aa: CASSPGHGLGYEQYF

abundance: once
j_gene: TRBJ2-1
d_gene: TRBD2
v_gene: TRBV5-1
CDR3nt: TGCGCCAGCAGCCTCAGAGCGGGAGGGCCGGGTGAGCAGTTCTTC
CDR3aa: CASSLRAGGPGEQFF

abundance: once
j_gene: TRBJ2-2
d_gene: .
v_gene: TRBV19
CDR3nt: TGTGCCAGTACTCCCCGGGTGACCGGGGAGCTGTTTTTT
CDR3aa: CASTPRVTGELFF

abundance: few
j_gene: TRBJ1-2
d_gene: .
v_gene: TRBV7-2
CDR3nt: TGTGCCAGCAGGCCTCCAGGGCACTATGGCTACACCTTC
CDR3aa: CASRPPGHYGYTF

abundance: .
j_gene: TRBJ1-3
d_gene: .
v_gene: TRBV7-2
CDR3nt: TGTGCCAGCAGCTTGGGTCGGGGTCGCTTTGGAAACACCATATATTTT
CDR3aa: CASSLGRGRFGNTIYF

abundance: .
j_gene: TRBJ2-7
d_gene: .
v_gene: TRBV5-6
CDR3nt: TGTGCCAGCAGCTTTATCCAGGGGAACTACGAGCAGTACTTC
CDR3aa: CASSFIQGNYEQYF

abundance: .
j_gene: TRBJ2-7
d_gene: .
v_gene: TRBV20-1
CDR3nt: TGCAGTGCTAGTCCCCCACGGGGACTCTACGAGCAGTACTTC
CDR3aa: CSASPPRGLYEQYF

abundance: .
j_gene: TRBJ1-4
d_gene: TRBD1
v_gene: TRBV12-3/TRBV12-4
CDR3nt: TGTGCCAGCATCTCCAGGGGGCGACTGTTTTTT
CDR3aa: CASISRGRLFF

abundance: .
j_gene: TRBJ2-5
d_gene: TRBD1
v_gene: TRBV27
CDR3nt: TGTGCCAGCAGTACCAGCCGGGACAGGGCACAAGAGACCCAGTACTTC
CDR3aa: CASSTSRDRAQETQYF

abundance: .
j_gene: TRBJ1-1
d_gene: TRBD1
v_gene: TRBV7-3
CDR3nt: TGTGCCAGCAGCCCCAATGGGGACAGGGGTGAAGCTTTCTTT
CDR3aa: CASSPNGDRGEAFF

abundance: .
j_gene: TRBJ2-7
d_gene: TRBD2
v_gene: TRBV28
CDR3nt: TGTGCCAGCAGTTTAAAACTAGCGGGACACGGCGAGCAGTACTTC
CDR3aa: CASSLKLAGHGEQYF

abundance: .
j_gene: TRBJ2-3
d_gene: TRBD2
v_gene: TRBV7-2
CDR3nt: TGTGCCAGCAGCTTACAAAGCGGGGGGGCCACAGATACGCAGTATTTT
CDR3aa: CASSLQSGGATDTQYF

abundance: few
j_gene: TRBJ1-3
d_gene: .
v_gene: TRBV12-3/TRBV12-4
CDR3nt: TGTGCCAGCAGTCTCAGCTCTGGAAACACCATATATTTT
CDR3aa: CASSLSSGNTIYF

abundance: .
j_gene: TRBJ2-7
d_gene: .
v_gene: TRBV27
CDR3nt: TGTGCCAGCAGTTCGCTATCAACCGGGGTTATCTACGAGCAGTACTTC
CDR3aa: CASSSLSTGVIYEQYF

abundance: .
j_gene: TRBJ1-1
d_gene: TRBD1
v_gene: TRBV7-9
CDR3nt: TGTGCCAGCAGCCCGGGACAGGGGTTGAACACTGAAGCTTTCTTT
CDR3aa: CASSPGQGLNTEAFF

abundance: .
j_gene: TRBJ1-5
d_gene: .
v_gene: TRBV10-2
CDR3nt: TGCGCCAGCACCCCTCGGGGGGGCTATCAGCCCCAGCATTTT
CDR3aa: CASTPRGGYQPQHF